A selection of T cell receptor beta chains follows, all from one sample in a study of blood T cell repertoires in COVID-19. Using immunoSEQ multiplex PCR, the repertoire was profiled, and TCRdb retains in-frame clones only, with some absent. The table lists some 160,000 clones, 85% of them singletons. The sample taken for sequencing was peripheral blood. The receptors originated from a woman of 80 years or more with COVID-19, enrolled during active disease. Each CDR3 is given without its conserved first and last residue. The order of the fields is V gene, CDR3 protein.

V: TRBV6-1; CDR3: ASSEAGDRVTRPLH
V: TRBV5-1; CDR3: ASSVQGASEAF
V: TRBV12-3/TRBV12-4; CDR3: ASSSDRSLGYT
V: TRBV5-1; CDR3: ASSPAAGGVYNEQF
V: TRBV7-9; CDR3: ASSLGQGFDEQF
V: TRBV21-1; CDR3: ASTLQREVCNEQF
V: TRBV28; CDR3: ASSSLLQNSQVNEQF
V: TRBV19; CDR3: ASRQGYEQY
V: TRBV5-1; CDR3: ASSLSEAYNEQF
V: TRBV11-2; CDR3: ASSLVPGMKSLH
V: TRBV27; CDR3: ASSLWGDRDYGYT
V: TRBV6-5; CDR3: ASSPGQSGYT
V: TRBV5-1; CDR3: ASSLRGTGDGGYT
V: TRBV5-1; CDR3: ASSIAVEQF
V: TRBV2; CDR3: ASRGQSNTEAF
V: TRBV7-2; CDR3: ASSPGGTSTDTQY
V: TRBV3-1/TRBV3-2; CDR3: ASSRGHRGTQY
V: TRBV28; CDR3: ASSPGGSNQPQH
V: TRBV28; CDR3: ASSSVIGVYTSNQPQH
V: TRBV6-5; CDR3: ASSYGWREIYEQY
V: TRBV9; CDR3: ASSVTVNEKLF
V: TRBV7-9; CDR3: ASSLTSGRVF
V: TRBV19; CDR3: ASSTDRGLGNTIY
V: TRBV4-2; CDR3: ASSQDLRSGRTEQY
V: TRBV15; CDR3: ATSRDLGGNTEAF
V: TRBV5-1; CDR3: ASSTAGGPSTDTQY
V: TRBV7-2; CDR3: ASSMIFDFTGGTEAF
V: TRBV7-8; CDR3: ASSLTGGVYEQY
V: TRBV6-5; CDR3: ASSRQMNTEAF
V: TRBV28; CDR3: ASSLGHLNTEAF
V: TRBV7-9; CDR3: ASSPRGGSETQY
V: TRBV16; CDR3: ASSQTRGNQPQH
V: TRBV7-2; CDR3: ASSAWGGAYEQY
V: TRBV10-3; CDR3: AIMGTQNNEQF
V: TRBV5-1; CDR3: ASSLAASQGAGRLSGNTIY
V: TRBV6-1; CDR3: ASSDRGPGNTEAF
V: TRBV19; CDR3: ATSPGVRQPQH
V: TRBV27; CDR3: ASSLQGQDTQY
V: TRBV19; CDR3: ASRVDRLSNQPQH
V: TRBV7-3; CDR3: ASSLTPPFGLDSSGYT
V: TRBV2; CDR3: ASNGATGATNEKLF
V: TRBV18; CDR3: ASSGGLAGLSYEQY
V: TRBV20-1; CDR3: SAITGVSVH
V: TRBV12-3/TRBV12-4; CDR3: ASTDISAGELF
V: TRBV7-9; CDR3: ASSPPGLAAAYEQY
V: TRBV2; CDR3: ASSERSGNTIY